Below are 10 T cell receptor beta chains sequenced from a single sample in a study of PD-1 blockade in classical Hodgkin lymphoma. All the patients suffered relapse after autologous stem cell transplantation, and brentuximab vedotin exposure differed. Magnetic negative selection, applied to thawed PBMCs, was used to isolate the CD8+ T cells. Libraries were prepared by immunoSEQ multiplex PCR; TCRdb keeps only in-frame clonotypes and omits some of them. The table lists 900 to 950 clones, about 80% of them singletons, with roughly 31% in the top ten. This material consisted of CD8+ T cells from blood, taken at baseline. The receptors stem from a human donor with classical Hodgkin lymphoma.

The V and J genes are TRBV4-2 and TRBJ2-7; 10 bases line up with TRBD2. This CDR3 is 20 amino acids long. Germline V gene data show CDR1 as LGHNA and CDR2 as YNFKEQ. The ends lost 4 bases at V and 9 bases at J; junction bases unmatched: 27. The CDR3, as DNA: TGTGCCAGCAGCCCCCTCCTAGCGGGAGAATGGGGGCTGGGACTAGGAGGGCAGTACTTC. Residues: CASSPLLAGEWGLGLGGQYF.

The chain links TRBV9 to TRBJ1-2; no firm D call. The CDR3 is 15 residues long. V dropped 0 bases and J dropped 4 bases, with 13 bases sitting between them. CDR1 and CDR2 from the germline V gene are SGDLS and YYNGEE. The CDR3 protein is CASSVVPGGAYGYTF. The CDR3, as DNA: TGTGCCAGCAGCGTAGTGCCGGGAGGTGCCTATGGCTACACCTTC.

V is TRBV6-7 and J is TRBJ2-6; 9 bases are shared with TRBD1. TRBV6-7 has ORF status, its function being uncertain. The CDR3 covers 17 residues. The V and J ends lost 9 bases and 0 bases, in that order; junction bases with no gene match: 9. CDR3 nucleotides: TGTGCCAGGAGGCTGGGACAGGGACTCTCTGGGGCCAACGTCCTGACTTTC. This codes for CARRLGQGLSGANVLTF.

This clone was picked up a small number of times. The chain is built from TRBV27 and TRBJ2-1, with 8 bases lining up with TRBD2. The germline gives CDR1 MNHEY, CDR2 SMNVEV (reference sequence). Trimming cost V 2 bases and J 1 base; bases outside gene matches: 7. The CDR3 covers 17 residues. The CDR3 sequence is CASSLTSSGGSYNEQFF. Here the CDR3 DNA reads TGTGCCAGCAGTTTAACATCCTCGGGGGGGTCCTACAATGAGCAGTTCTTC.

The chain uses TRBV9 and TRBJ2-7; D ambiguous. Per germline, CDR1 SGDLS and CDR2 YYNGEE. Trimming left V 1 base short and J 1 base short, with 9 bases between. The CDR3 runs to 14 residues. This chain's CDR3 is CASSVSPGSYEQYF. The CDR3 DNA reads TGTGCCAGCAGCGTATCGCCGGGTTCCTACGAGCAGTACTTC.

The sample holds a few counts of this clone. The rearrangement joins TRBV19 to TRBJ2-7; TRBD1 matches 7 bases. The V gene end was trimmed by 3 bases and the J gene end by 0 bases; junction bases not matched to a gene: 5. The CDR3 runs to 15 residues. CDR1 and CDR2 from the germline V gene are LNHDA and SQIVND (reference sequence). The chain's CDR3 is CASSMVGGFSYEQYF. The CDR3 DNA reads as TGTGCCAGTAGTATGGTAGGGGGCTTCTCCTACGAGCAGTACTTC.

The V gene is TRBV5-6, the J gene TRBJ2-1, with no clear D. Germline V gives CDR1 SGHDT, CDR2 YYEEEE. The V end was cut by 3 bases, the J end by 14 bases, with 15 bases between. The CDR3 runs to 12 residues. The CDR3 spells CASSWSSSKEFF. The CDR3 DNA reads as TGTGCCAGCAGCTGGAGTAGTAGCAAGGAGTTCTTC.

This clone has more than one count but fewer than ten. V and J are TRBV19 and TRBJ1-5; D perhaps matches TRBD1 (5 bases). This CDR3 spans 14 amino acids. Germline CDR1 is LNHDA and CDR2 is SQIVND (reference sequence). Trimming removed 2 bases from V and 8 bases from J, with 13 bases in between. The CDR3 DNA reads TGTGCCAGTAGTATACCAGGGAGGTTGGAGCCCCAGCATTTT. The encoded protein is CASSIPGRLEPQHF.

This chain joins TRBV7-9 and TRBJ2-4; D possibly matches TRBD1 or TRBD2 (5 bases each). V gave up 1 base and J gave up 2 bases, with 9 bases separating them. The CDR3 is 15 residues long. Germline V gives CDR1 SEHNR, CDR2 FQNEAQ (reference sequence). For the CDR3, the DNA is TGTGCCAGCAGCTTAGGACGGGGACCCAAAAACATTCAGTACTTC. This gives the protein CASSLGRGPKNIQYF. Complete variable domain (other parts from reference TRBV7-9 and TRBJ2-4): DTGVSQNPRHKITKRGQNVTFRCDPISEHNRLYWYRQTLGQGPEFLTYFQNEAQLEKSRLLSDRFSAERPKGSFSTLEIQRTEQGDSAMYLCASSLGRGPKNIQYFGAGTRLSVL.

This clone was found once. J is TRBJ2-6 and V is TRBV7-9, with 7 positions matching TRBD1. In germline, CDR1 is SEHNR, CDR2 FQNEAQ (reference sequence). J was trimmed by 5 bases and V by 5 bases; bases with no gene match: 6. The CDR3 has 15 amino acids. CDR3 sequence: CASSPRTGRANVLTF. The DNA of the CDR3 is TGTGCCAGCAGCCCCCGGACAGGAAGGGCCAACGTCCTGACTTTC. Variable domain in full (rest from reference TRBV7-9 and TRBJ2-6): DTGVSQNPRHKITKRGQNVTFRCDPISEHNRLYWYRQTLGQGPEFLTYFQNEAQLEKSRLLSDRFSAERPKGSFSTLEIQRTEQGDSAMYLCASSPRTGRANVLTFGAGSRLTVL.